A single TCR beta chain is shown here with its context. The antigen is unknown. The data originate from a study of blood T cells in healthy people across ages. Study at large: Template switching captured about one barcoded beta molecule per two T cells.

With 2 bases removed from V and 2 bases from J, the gap between germline ends came to 10 bases. Germline V lookup: CDR1 MNHEY, CDR2 SVGAGI. The CDR3 covers 16 residues. Primed by a sample-barcoded 5' primer and a J-beta primer mix, a second PCR proceeded for 7 to 11 cycles. TCRdb re-called the 5' RACE reads through MiXCR, storing one row per CDR3 protein. Here the sample spans roughly 730,000 distinct CDR3 sequences, roughly three fifths being singletons. Findings and caveats of the study: The recorded TCR beta diversity per million T cells decreased in a roughly linear manner with age.

The people who gave samples were healthy Caucasians from Russia, aged roughly 6 to 95. The TCR was taken from a man in his forties in good health. Sequenced material: blood. The chain is built from TRBV6-5 and TRBJ2-6, with a possible D match to TRBD1 (5 bases). The CDR3 region has the DNA TGTGCCAGCAGTTACATGCAGGGTGCTGGGGCCAACGTCCTGACTTTC. Translation gives CASSYMQGAGANVLTF.